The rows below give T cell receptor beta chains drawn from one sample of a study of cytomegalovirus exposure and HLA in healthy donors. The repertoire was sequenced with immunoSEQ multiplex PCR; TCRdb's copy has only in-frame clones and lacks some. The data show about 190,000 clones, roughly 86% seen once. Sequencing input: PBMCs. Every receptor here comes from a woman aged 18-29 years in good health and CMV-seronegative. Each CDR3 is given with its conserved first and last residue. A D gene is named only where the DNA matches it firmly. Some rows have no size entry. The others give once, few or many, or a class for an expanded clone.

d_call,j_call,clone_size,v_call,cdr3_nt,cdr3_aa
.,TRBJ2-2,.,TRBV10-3,TGTGCCATGGGACAATCGAACACCGGGGAGCTGTTTTTT,CAMGQSNTGELFF
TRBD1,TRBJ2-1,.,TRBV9,TGTGCCAGCAGCGCCACCGGGACAGGTGGGAATGAGCAGTTCTTC,CASSATGTGGNEQFF
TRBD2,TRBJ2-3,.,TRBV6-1,TGTGCCAGCAGTGAATATGGACTAGCAGGCACAGATACGCAGTATTTT,CASSEYGLAGTDTQYF
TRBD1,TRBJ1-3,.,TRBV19,TGTGCCAGTAGTATGGGACAGCTCTCTGGAAACACCATATATTTT,CASSMGQLSGNTIYF
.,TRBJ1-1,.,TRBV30,TGTGCCTGGAGTGTAGGGGGGGCGATTGCTTTCTTT,CAWSVGGAIAFF
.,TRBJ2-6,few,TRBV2,TGTGCCACCACGGTCACGGGTGGGGCCAACGTCCTGACTTTC,CATTVTGGANVLTF
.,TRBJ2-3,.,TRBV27,TGTGCCAGCAGTTTTGACAGGGCGGGGGGTGGTGATACGCAGTATTTT,CASSFDRAGGGDTQYF
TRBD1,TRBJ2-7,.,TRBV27,TGTGCCAGCAGTGTTACGGGACAGGGCTACGAGCAGTACTTC,CASSVTGQGYEQYF
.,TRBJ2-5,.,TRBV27,TGTGCCAGCAGTTTCAGGGAACAAGAGACCCAGTACTTC,CASSFREQETQYF
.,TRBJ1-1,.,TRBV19,TGTGCCAGTAGTATCCCGGGGGGGGCTGAAGCTTTCTTT,CASSIPGGAEAFF
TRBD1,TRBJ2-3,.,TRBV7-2,TGTGCCAGCAGCCAGGGACAGGGCGCAGATACGCAGTATTTT,CASSQGQGADTQYF
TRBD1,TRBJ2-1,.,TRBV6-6,TGTGCCTGCGGACAGGGACGGAGTGAGCAGTTCTTC,CACGQGRSEQFF
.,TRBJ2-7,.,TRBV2,TGTGCCAGCAGTGAAGAACGGGAGCCCTACGAGCAGTACTTC,CASSEEREPYEQYF
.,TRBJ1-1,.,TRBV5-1,TGCGCCAGCAGCTTGGGGGCGTCCGTGAACACTGAAGCTTTCTTT,CASSLGASVNTEAFF
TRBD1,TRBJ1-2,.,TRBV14,TGTGCCAGCAGCCCGGGACAGGGTAACTATGGCTACACCTTC,CASSPGQGNYGYTF
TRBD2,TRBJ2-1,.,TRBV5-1,TGCGCCAGCAGCCCTGGGACTAGCGGGAAATATGAGCAGTTCTTC,CASSPGTSGKYEQFF
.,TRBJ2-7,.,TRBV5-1,TGCGCCAGCAGCTTGGACCCCGGCGGCGAGCAGTACTTC,CASSLDPGGEQYF
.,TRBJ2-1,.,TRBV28,TGTGCCAGCAGTCCTCTCAAGAGTATGGATGAGCAGTTCTTC,CASSPLKSMDEQFF
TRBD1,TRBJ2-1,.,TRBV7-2,TGTGCCAGCAGCTTGCCCGGGACAGGGGGGTATGAGCAGTTCTTC,CASSLPGTGGYEQFF
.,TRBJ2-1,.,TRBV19,TGTGCCAGTAGTACCCCTGGCATGCCCGGGGTCGGCTCCTACAATGAGCAGTTCTTC,CASSTPGMPGVGSYNEQFF
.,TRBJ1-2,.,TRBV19,TGTGCCAGTAGGACCGGACTCGCAGGAGGCTACACCTTC,CASRTGLAGGYTF
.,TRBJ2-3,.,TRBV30,TGTGCCTGGAGTGTAGGGGGGGCCACAGATACGCAGTATTTT,CAWSVGGATDTQYF
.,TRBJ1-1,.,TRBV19,TGTGCCAGTAGTATACGCGGATCGGGCACTGAAGCTTTCTTT,CASSIRGSGTEAFF
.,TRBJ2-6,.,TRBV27,TGTGCCAGCAGGGCAACAGGGTTCCCGGTCTCTGGGGCCAACGTCCTGACTTTC,CASRATGFPVSGANVLTF
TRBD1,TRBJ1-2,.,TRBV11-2,TGTGCCAGCAGTTCGGACAGGGGCGGCTATGGCTACACCTTC,CASSSDRGGYGYTF
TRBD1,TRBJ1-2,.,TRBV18,TGTGCCAGCTCCCTCCGGGACAGGGACTATGGCTACACCTTC,CASSLRDRDYGYTF
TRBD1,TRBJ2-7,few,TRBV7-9,TGTGCCAGCAGCCCGGGACAGGGCTACGAGCAGTACTTC,CASSPGQGYEQYF
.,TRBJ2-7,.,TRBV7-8,TGTGCCAGCAGCCTAGGGCTAGTAAGCGAGCAGTACTTC,CASSLGLVSEQYF
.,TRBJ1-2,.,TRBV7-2,TGTGCCAGCAGCTTAGGGGGGCTTAACTATGGCTACACCTTC,CASSLGGLNYGYTF
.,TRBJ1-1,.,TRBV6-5,TGTGCCAGCAGTCCCTATAAACTAGACACTGAAGCTTTCTTT,CASSPYKLDTEAFF
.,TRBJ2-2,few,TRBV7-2,TGTGCCAGCGGACCGAGGGGGACCGGGGAGCTGTTTTTT,CASGPRGTGELFF
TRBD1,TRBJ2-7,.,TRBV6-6,TGTGCCAGCCTTCCCCGGGACAGATCGATCCGCGAGCAGTACTTC,CASLPRDRSIREQYF
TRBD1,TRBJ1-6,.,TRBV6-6,TGTGCCAGCAGGGACAGGGAACCTTATAATTCACCCCTCCACTTT,CASRDREPYNSPLHF